The 27 T cell receptor beta chains below were found in one sample sequenced in a study of T cell changes during pregnancy in multiple sclerosis. Libraries were prepared by immunoSEQ multiplex PCR; TCRdb keeps only in-frame clonotypes and omits some of them. Found here are more than 40,000 clones, 90% of them singletons; the top ten hold about 6.7%. The sample in question was CD8+ T cells from peripheral blood mononuclear cells, obtained in the third trimester of pregnancy. The receptors were sampled from a female donor with multiple sclerosis, enrolled in a pregnancy study.

A note on this clone: A junction end diverges from the germline sequence, so it may reflect a read error. The rearrangement links TRBV7-7 to TRBJ2-5; D is possibly TRBD2 (6 bases). This CDR3 is 13 amino acids long. Germline lookup yields CDR1 SSHAT and CDR2 FNYEAQ (reference sequence). CDR3 in DNA: TGTGCTAGCAGCTTTAGCGGTACCGAGACCCAGTACTTC. Residues: CASSFSGTETQYF.

The chain employs TRBV4-1 and TRBJ2-3; the match to TRBD2 covers 12 bases. The germline V gene has CDR1 MGHRA and CDR2 YSYEKL. V was pared by 3 bases and J by 3 bases, with 1 base of the junction left unmatched. CDR3 size: 15 residues. CDR3 residues: CASSQTSGRTDTQYF. The CDR3 DNA is TGCGCCAGCAGCCAGACTAGCGGGAGAACAGATACGCAGTATTTT.

The chain couples TRBV11-2 to TRBJ2-1, with 8 bases lining up with TRBD2. This CDR3 has 13 amino acids. V shed 8 bases, J shed 8 bases, and the junction held 8 bases outside the gene matches. Germline CDR1 SGHAT, CDR2 FQNNGV. CDR3 nucleotide sequence: TGTGCCAGCGGGCTAGCGGGTTTCGATGAGCAGTTCTTC. Translation: CASGLAGFDEQFF.

The rearrangement uses TRBV7-9 and TRBJ2-1; 7 nucleotides agree with TRBD2. The germline V gene encodes CDR1 SEHNR and CDR2 FQNEAQ (reference sequence). CDR3 length: 14 residues. With V trimmed by 0 bases and J by 6 bases, 2 bases remained unmatched. The CDR3: CASSLAGGSNEQFF. The CDR3 DNA follows: TGTGCCAGCAGCTTAGCGGGGGGGTCCAATGAGCAGTTCTTC. The full variable domain, its missing parts supplied by reference TRBV7-9 and TRBJ2-1, is DTGVSQNPRHKITKRGQNVTFRCDPISEHNRLYWYRQTLGQGPEFLTYFQNEAQLEKSRLLSDRFSAERPKGSFSTLEIQRTEQGDSAMYLCASSLAGGSNEQFFGPGTRLTVL.

J is TRBJ2-3 and V is TRBV30; tentatively, D is TRBD1 (6 bases). Looked up from germline, CDR1 is GTSNPN and CDR2 is SVGIG (reference sequence). Deletions cut 1 base from V and 2 bases from J, with 16 bases between. The CDR3 length is 16 residues. The CDR3 DNA reads TGTGCCTGGAGTGATTTTGCAGGGGATGCCACAGATACGCAGTATTTT. This codes for CAWSDFAGDATDTQYF.

CDR3 sequence (DNA): TGTGCCAGCCGAAACATTAACCATGGACAGGGGAATTGGGTTCTGTTTTTT. The encoded protein is CASRNINHGQGNWVLFF. This chain uses TRBV2 with TRBJ1-4, with 9 bases matching TRBD1. V dropped 8 bases and J dropped 14; count of bases not matched to a gene: 24. Germline values: CDR1 SNHLY, CDR2 FYNNEI. This CDR3 has 17 residues.

The V and J genes are TRBV11-3 and TRBJ2-1, with TRBD1 matching over 7 bases. CDR1 is SGHNT, CDR2 YENEEA, per germline. This CDR3 has 19 amino acids. With 0 bases clipped from V and 2 bases from J, the junction kept 13 bases outside the gene matches. For the CDR3, the DNA is TGTGCCAGCAGCTTAGATTTCACCCGGACAGGTTCTACCTACAATGAGCAGTTCTTC. As protein: CASSLDFTRTGSTYNEQFF.

The V and J genes are TRBV7-9 and TRBJ2-7, with no clear D. Germline CDR1 reads SEHNR; CDR2 reads FQNEAQ (reference sequence). Between the trimmed V and J ends, which lost 5 bases and 1 base, there was a span of 18 bases. This CDR3 spans 16 amino acids. DNA for the CDR3: TGTGCCAGCAGCAGCCCCGATGGAGCCACGTCCTACGAGCAGTACTTC. Amino acid sequence: CASSSPDGATSYEQYF.

This clone was observed once. The gene calls are TRBV6-5 and TRBJ1-1; tentative D call: TRBD1 (6 bases). CDR3 size: 16 residues. CDR1 and CDR2 (germline): MNHEY, SVGAGI. Trimming took off 2 bases at V and 1 base at J, with 14 bases between the two ends. The CDR3: CASSYGGPGQNTEAFF. The CDR3 nucleotides are TGTGCCAGCAGTTACGGAGGCCCGGGACAGAACACTGAAGCTTTCTTT.

The chain combines TRBV7-9 with TRBJ2-7; D perhaps matches TRBD1 (5 bases). CDR1 is SEHNR, CDR2 FQNEAQ, per germline (reference sequence). V lost 6 bases, J lost 0 bases, and 12 bases lay in between. This CDR3 region has 14 residues. CDR3: CASRDTGSSYEQYF. CDR3 coding DNA: TGTGCCAGCAGGGACACAGGTAGCTCCTACGAGCAGTACTTC.

This chain uses TRBV11-3 with TRBJ2-7; possibly TRBD1 for D (6 bases). The CDR3 totals 14 residues. Trimming took off 5 bases at V and 0 bases at J, with 11 bases between the two ends. Germline-derived CDR1 and CDR2 are SGHNT and YENEEA. In DNA form, the CDR3 reads TGTGCCAGCAGCCTCCGGGACAACTCCTACGAGCAGTACTTC. This sequence encodes CASSLRDNSYEQYF.

V is TRBV7-2 and J is TRBJ2-7, with 11 bases identical to TRBD1. Germline CDR1 SGHTA, CDR2 FQGNSA. The CDR3 length is 16 residues. V lost 2 bases, J lost 4 bases, and 7 bases stayed unmatched. The CDR3 here is CASSLSRGQGVYEQYF. The CDR3 region has the DNA TGTGCCAGCAGCTTAAGCAGGGGACAGGGGGTTTACGAGCAGTACTTC.

The chain combines TRBV19 with TRBJ1-5, with D tentatively TRBD1 (6 bases). V was trimmed by 1 base and J by 7 bases, leaving 11 bases between them. Looked up from germline, CDR1 is LNHDA and CDR2 is SQIVND (reference sequence). CDR3 length: 14 residues. The CDR3, as DNA: TGTGCCAGTAGTATAGTCGCAGGGGCACAGCCCCAGCATTTT. This translates into CASSIVAGAQPQHF.

This chain connects TRBV5-1 to TRBJ2-4, with TRBD1 as a possible D gene (5 bases). The V end was cut by 0 bases, the J end by 0 bases, with 7 bases between. The CDR3 runs 15 residues. The germline CDR1 and CDR2 sequences are SGHRS and YFSETQ. CDR3 nucleotides: TGCGCCAGCAGCTTGGCCCAGGGAGCCAAAAACATTCAGTACTTC. The encoded protein is CASSLAQGAKNIQYF.

The chain has TRBV27 and TRBJ1-2; TRBD1 is a possible D gene (5 bases). The CDR3 loop spans 15 amino acids. Germline V lookup: CDR1 MNHEY, CDR2 SMNVEV (reference sequence). The V end was cut by 6 bases, the J end by 2 bases, with 16 bases between. The CDR3 spells CASRPAGIVNYGYTF. CDR3 in DNA: TGTGCCAGCAGACCAGCAGGGATAGTCAACTATGGCTACACCTTC.

J is TRBJ2-7 and V is TRBV19, with D possibly being TRBD2 (6 bases). Germline-derived CDR1 and CDR2 are LNHDA and SQIVND (reference sequence). The CDR3 spans 13 residues. Trimming removed 6 bases from V and 3 bases from J, with 12 bases in between. This CDR3 is CASSDLRGYEQYF. In nucleotides, the CDR3 is TGTGCCAGTAGCGACCTGCGGGGCTACGAGCAGTACTTC.

The genes are TRBV5-4 and TRBJ2-5; TRBD1 matches 8 bases. V shed 5 bases and J 1 base; nucleotides not matched to a gene: 10. The CDR3 contains 16 residues. Germline CDR1 reads SGHNT; CDR2 reads YYREEE (reference sequence). DNA of the CDR3: TGTGCCAGCAGTTCTCTAGGACAGGGCCCCCAAGAGACCCAGTACTTC. Amino acid sequence: CASSSLGQGPQETQYF.

The gene calls are TRBV6-4 and TRBJ2-5, with D maybe TRBD2 (6 bases). This CDR3 comprises 15 residues. The germline V gene encodes CDR1 MRHNA and CDR2 SNTAGT. V was cut by 3 bases and J by 4 bases, with 15 bases left in between. Here the CDR3 DNA reads TGTGCCAGCAGTGAGCAGGCGGGAATCGGAGAGACCCAGTACTTC. Amino acid sequence: CASSEQAGIGETQYF.

CDR3 in DNA: TGCAGCCTGGGGGGGACTGGCTATGGCTACACCTTC. Translated, it gives CSLGGTGYGYTF. The J gene is TRBJ1-2, the V gene TRBV29-1; possibly TRBD1 for D (5 bases). Trimming cost V 8 bases and J 4 bases, with 14 bases left between them. Germline assignment: CDR1 SQVTM and CDR2 ANQGSEA. The CDR3 is 12 amino acids.

The count of this clone is one. V is TRBV30 and J is TRBJ2-7, with 8 bases lining up with TRBD1. The V segment lost 3 bases and the J segment 5 bases; nucleotides outside the gene matches: 6. The germline CDR1 and CDR2 sequences are GTSNPN and SVGIG (reference sequence). The CDR3 runs to 13 residues. The CDR3 is CAWSQDRANEQYF. The DNA for the CDR3 is TGTGCCTGGAGCCAGGACAGGGCTAACGAGCAGTACTTC.

The chain has TRBV7-9 and TRBJ1-1; maybe TRBD1 (6 bases). The CDR3 runs 17 residues. V was pared by 5 bases and J by 4 bases, with 23 bases between. The germline gives CDR1 SEHNR, CDR2 FQNEAQ (reference sequence). For the CDR3, the DNA is TGTGCCAGCAGCCTTCCGACAGGAGGCGGCTTTGGCACTGAAGCTTTCTTT. This sequence encodes CASSLPTGGGFGTEAFF.

The CDR3 loop is CASSFMGQGFDEQFF. CDR3 nucleotides: TGTGCCAGCAGTTTTATGGGACAGGGGTTCGATGAGCAGTTCTTC. The V and J genes are TRBV27 and TRBJ2-1, with 10 bases identical to TRBD1. The CDR3 has 15 residues. J lost 8 bases, V lost 3 bases, and 7 bases had no gene match. Per the germline V gene, CDR1 is MNHEY and CDR2 is SMNVEV (reference sequence).

The chain has TRBV9 and TRBJ2-1; D remains ambiguous. V was clipped by 0 bases and J by 8 bases, with 9 bases between them. CDR3 length: 13 residues. Germline-derived CDR1 and CDR2 are SGDLS and YYNGEE. CDR3 loop: CASSVESLDEQFF. The CDR3 coding sequence is TGTGCCAGCAGCGTAGAATCATTAGATGAGCAGTTCTTC.

This chain joins TRBV7-9 and TRBJ2-1; the D gene is possibly TRBD1 (6 bases). The germline V gene encodes CDR1 SEHNR and CDR2 FQNEAQ (reference sequence). V gave up 5 bases and J gave up 5 bases, with 16 bases separating them. This CDR3 has 15 residues. The CDR3 loop reads CASSRRLGQNNEQFF. The CDR3 DNA follows: TGTGCCAGCAGCCGAAGATTAGGACAGAACAATGAGCAGTTCTTC.

This chain connects TRBV6-5 to TRBJ2-7; possibly TRBD1 for D (6 bases). Germline CDR1 MNHEY, CDR2 SVGAGI. V was shortened by 0 bases and J by 1 base, with 13 bases between the two germline ends. This CDR3 spans 16 amino acids. CDR3 nucleotide sequence: TGTGCCAGCAGTTACTCGATAGGACAGCGTTCCTACGAGCAGTACTTC. This translates into CASSYSIGQRSYEQYF.

The rearrangement links TRBV7-6 to TRBJ2-3, with 8 positions matching TRBD2. The CDR3 spans 15 residues. V was clipped by 2 bases and J by 5 bases; unmatched bases: 6. Germline V gene sequence: CDR1 SGHVS, CDR2 FNYEAQ. The CDR3 DNA reads TGTGCCAGCAGCTTAAACGGGAGGGCCAGAGATACGCAGTATTTT. It codes for CASSLNGRARDTQYF.

By frequency in the sample, this clone is medium-sized. This rearrangement joins TRBV11-3 to TRBJ2-1; no clear D. With 3 bases removed from V and 8 bases from J, the gap between germline ends came to 11 bases. The CDR3 spans 13 residues. The germline V gene encodes CDR1 SGHNT and CDR2 YENEEA. CDR3 amino acids: CASSFGRQDEQFF. The DNA of the CDR3 is TGTGCCAGCAGCTTTGGAAGGCAGGATGAGCAGTTCTTC. The full variable domain, with the rest looked up from reference TRBV11-3 and TRBJ2-1, is EAGVVQSPRYKIIEKKQPVAFWCNPISGHNTLYWYLQNLGQGPELLIRYENEEAVDDSQLPKDRFSAERLKGVDSTLKIQPAELGDSAVYLCASSFGRQDEQFFGPGTRLTVL.